A single T cell receptor (beta chain) is shown here with its context. What it recognizes is unknown. The protocol was immunoSEQ multiplex PCR, while the TCRdb copy is restricted to in-frame clones and leaves out a portion. The table lists tens of thousands of clones, 70% to 90% of them singletons, with roughly 0.44% in the top ten. This sample is drawn from a study of OX40 agonist ivuxolimab in advanced cancers. Across the whole study: Prior therapy, whether anti-PD-1, anti-PD-L1 or anti-CTLA-4, was allowed, and 35% to 40% had some. The study reported partial responses in three patients: one hepatocellular carcinoma, two cutaneous melanoma. Study outcomes and limitations: No antigen was identified for the clonally expanded peripheral T cells. Low normalized T-cell clonal expansion was additionally recorded for some nonresponders.

Germline V gene data show CDR1 as SGHTA and CDR2 as FQGTGA. The CDR3 consists of 13 residues. V was cut by 8 bases and J by 4 bases, with 13 bases left in between. The sample was CD4+ or CD8+ T cells sorted from blood, taken in a trial of the OX40 agonist ivuxolimab. This sequence was found in an adult with an advanced solid tumor such as melanoma, head and neck, liver or kidney cancer. This chain uses TRBV7-3 with TRBJ2-3, with D unresolved. The CDR3 DNA is TGTGCCAGCGGTTCTCATTACGCAGATACGCAGTATTTT. Protein sequence: CASGSHYADTQYF.